The 5 T cell receptor beta chains given below trace back to one sample, sequenced in a study of regulatory T cells. Study-wide results and caveats: In CD3G-deficient patients, conventional CD4+ T cells were enriched for hydrophobic CDR3 residues at positions 6 and 7.

Primers: 52 TRBV forward and 13 TRBJ reverse. Clones were sequenced by immunoSEQ multiplex PCR, and TCRdb holds only the in-frame ones, with some missing. The profile shows some 29,000 clones, roughly 90% of them singletons. No antigen has been assigned to these receptors. Sequencing was performed on conventional CD4+ T cells sorted from blood. These receptors came from a person aged 18 to 35 with CD3G deficiency.

The rearrangement links TRBV9 to TRBJ2-2, with no clear D. From germline, CDR1 is SGDLS and CDR2 YYNGEE. This CDR3 is 14 amino acids long. The V and J ends lost 6 bases and 5 bases respectively, with 14 bases between them. CDR3 sequence: CASKKNGHTGELFF. DNA for the CDR3: TGTGCCAGCAAGAAAAACGGTCATACCGGGGAGCTGTTTTTT.

The V and J genes are TRBV11-3 and TRBJ2-1; no firm D call. Germline V gives CDR1 SGHNT, CDR2 YENEEA. There are 13 residues in the CDR3. With 1 base removed from V and 5 bases from J, the gap between germline ends came to 6 bases. The CDR3 here is CASSLGNNNEQFF. The CDR3 region has the DNA TGTGCCAGCAGCTTAGGCAACAACAATGAGCAGTTCTTC.

The chain couples TRBV29-1 to TRBJ2-7; TRBD1 matches at 9 bases. V was clipped by 6 bases and J by 6 bases; unmatched bases: 6. Germline lookup yields CDR1 SQVTM and CDR2 ANQGSEA. There are 12 residues in the CDR3. CDR3 coding DNA: TGCAGCGTGGGACAGGGACTACCCGAGCAGTACTTC. Translated, it gives CSVGQGLPEQYF.

The chain couples TRBV5-1 to TRBJ2-3; TRBD2 agrees at 8 bases. The ends lost 6 bases at V and 4 bases at J; junction bases unmatched: 7. Germline CDR1 reads SGHRS; CDR2 reads YFSETQ. The CDR3 totals 14 residues. CDR3: CASKDGRASDTQYF. The DNA for the CDR3 is TGCGCCAGCAAGGACGGGAGGGCCTCAGATACGCAGTATTTT.

The J gene is TRBJ2-3, the V gene TRBV5-1; 14 positions match TRBD2. Trimming took 4 bases from V and 5 from J; bases not matched to a gene: 6. This CDR3 is built from 16 residues. CDR1 SGHRS and CDR2 YFSETQ come from the germline V gene. Here the CDR3 DNA reads TGCGCCAGCAGCATGGGACTAGCGGGAGAAATAGATACGCAGTATTTT. Translation: CASSMGLAGEIDTQYF.